This TCR beta chain was sequenced in a study of cytomegalovirus exposure and HLA in healthy donors. Primers included in the PCR were 60 Vbeta and 13 Jbeta primers. Method: immunoSEQ multiplex PCR; TCRdb's copy keeps in-frame clones and lacks some. The table has around 150,000 clones, roughly 74% seen once. Germline V lookup: CDR1 SNHLY, CDR2 FYNNEI. The length of the CDR3 is 15 residues. The J segment lost 0 bases and the V segment lost 8 bases, leaving 9 bases of the junction unmatched. This chain links TRBV2 with TRBJ2-7, with TRBD2 matching over 8 bases. This clonotype was obtained from a woman in her thirties or forties in good health and CMV-seropositive. Material: PBMCs. In DNA, the CDR3 is TGTGCCAGCTGTATTCCGGGACTAGGCTCCTACGAGCAGTACTTC. It translates to CASCIPGLGSYEQYF. Using reference TRBV2 and TRBJ2-7 for the parts outside the CDR3, the full variable domain is EPEVTQTPSHQVTQMGQEVILRCVPISNHLYFYWYRQILGQKVEFLVSFYNNEISEKSEIFDDQFSVERPDGSNFTLKIRSTKLEDSAMYFCASCIPGLGSYEQYFGPGTRLTVT.